This T cell receptor (beta chain) was captured by sequencing in a study of siplizumab effects on memory and regulatory T cells. Trimming pared 0 bases from V and 0 bases from J, leaving 9 bases between. Germline lookup yields CDR1 MNHNY and CDR2 SVGAGI (reference sequence). The CDR3 has 16 amino acids. The study, taken as a whole, reports: Apparently key alloresponse contributors, naive T cells also seemed more diverse than memory cells. Reactions containing siplizumab showed mappable alloreactive CD4+ clones averaging 68.8% Treg-derived, versus around 25% in controls.

In each sample, roughly 97,000 TCR templates were assayed. TCRdb keeps only in-frame clones here, not all; method: immunoSEQ multiplex PCR. The repertoire holds approximately 100,000 clones, 91% seen once, with 2.6% in the top ten. A word on this clone: Its specificity is unknown.

The rearrangement links TRBV6-6 to TRBJ2-4, with unresolved D. This clonotype originated in a human donor in good health. Some clones in this sample may be carry-over from other donors' samples. The sequencing input was CD4+ T cells sorted from blood. This CDR3 is CASSYSLTPAKNIQYF. The CDR3 DNA reads as TGTGCCAGCAGTTACTCGTTAACTCCAGCCAAAAACATTCAGTACTTC.